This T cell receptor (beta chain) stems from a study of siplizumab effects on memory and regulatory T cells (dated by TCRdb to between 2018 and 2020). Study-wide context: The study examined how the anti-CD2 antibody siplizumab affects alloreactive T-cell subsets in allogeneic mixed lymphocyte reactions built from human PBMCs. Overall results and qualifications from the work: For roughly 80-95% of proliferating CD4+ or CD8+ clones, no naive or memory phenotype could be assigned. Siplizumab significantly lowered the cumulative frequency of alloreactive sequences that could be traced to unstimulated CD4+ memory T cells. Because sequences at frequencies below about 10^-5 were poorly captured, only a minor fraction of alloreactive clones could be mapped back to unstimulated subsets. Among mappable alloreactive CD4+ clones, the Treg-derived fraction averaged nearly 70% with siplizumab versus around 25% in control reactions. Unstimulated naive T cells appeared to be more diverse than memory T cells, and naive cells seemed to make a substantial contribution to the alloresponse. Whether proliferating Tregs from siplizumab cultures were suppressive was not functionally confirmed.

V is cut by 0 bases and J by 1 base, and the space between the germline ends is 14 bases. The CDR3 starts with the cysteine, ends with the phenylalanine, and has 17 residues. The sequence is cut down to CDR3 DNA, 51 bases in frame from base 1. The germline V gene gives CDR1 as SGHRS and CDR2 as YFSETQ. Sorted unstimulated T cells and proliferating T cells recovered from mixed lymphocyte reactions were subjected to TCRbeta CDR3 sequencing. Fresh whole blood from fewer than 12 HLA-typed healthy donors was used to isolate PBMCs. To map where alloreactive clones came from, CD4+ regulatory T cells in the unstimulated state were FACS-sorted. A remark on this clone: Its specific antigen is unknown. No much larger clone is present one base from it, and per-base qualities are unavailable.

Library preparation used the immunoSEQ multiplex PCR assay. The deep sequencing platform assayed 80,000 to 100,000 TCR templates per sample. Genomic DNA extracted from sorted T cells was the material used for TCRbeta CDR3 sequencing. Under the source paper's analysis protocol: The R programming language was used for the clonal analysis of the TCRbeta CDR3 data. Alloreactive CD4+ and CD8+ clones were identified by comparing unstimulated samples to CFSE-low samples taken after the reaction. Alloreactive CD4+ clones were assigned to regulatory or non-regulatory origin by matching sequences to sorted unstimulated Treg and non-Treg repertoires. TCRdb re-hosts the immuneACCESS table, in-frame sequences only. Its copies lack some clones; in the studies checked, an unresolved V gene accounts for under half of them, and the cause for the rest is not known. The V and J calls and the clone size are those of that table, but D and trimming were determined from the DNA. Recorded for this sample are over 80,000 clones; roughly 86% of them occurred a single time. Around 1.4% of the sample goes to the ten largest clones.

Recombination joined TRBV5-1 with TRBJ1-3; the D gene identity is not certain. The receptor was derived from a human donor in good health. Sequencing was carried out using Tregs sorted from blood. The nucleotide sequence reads TGCGCCAGCAGCTTGGCTTCAGTTGGAGGGTCTGGAAACACCATATATTTT. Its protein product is CASSLASVGGSGNTIYF.